The next 28 T cell receptor beta chains were all read from a single sample in a study of control samples from healthy donors and cancer patients. The assay was immunoSEQ multiplex PCR, and TCRdb's table has in-frame clones only and misses some. Found here are about 120,000 clones, 70% to 90% of them singletons; the top ten hold over 2%. Sequenced sample: blood. The receptor set was obtained from a woman between 65 and 79 years old in good health.

The genes are TRBV10-3 and TRBJ2-7, with 7 bases identical to TRBD1. The CDR3 covers 14 residues. The germline V gene has CDR1 ENHRY and CDR2 SYGVKD. V was pared by 6 bases and J by 3 bases, with 8 bases of the junction left unmatched. The DNA of the CDR3 is TGTGCCATCAGGGCCGGGACAGACCTCTACGAGCAGTACTTC. Amino acid sequence: CAIRAGTDLYEQYF.

V is TRBV3-1 (or the pseudogene TRBV3-2) and J is TRBJ2-5, with D perhaps given as TRBD1 or TRBD2 (6 bases each). This CDR3 spans 15 amino acids. Deletions cut 1 base from V and 3 bases from J, with 12 bases between. Germline V gene lookup returns CDR1 LGHDT and CDR2 YNNKEL (reference sequence). The CDR3 region has the DNA TGTGCCAGCAGCCAAGGACCAAGGGGGGAAGAGACCCAGTACTTC. As protein: CASSQGPRGEETQYF.

The gene calls are TRBV13 and TRBJ1-2, with 9 bases matching TRBD1. The CDR3 runs to 15 residues. In germline, CDR1 is PRHDT, CDR2 FYEKMQ (reference sequence). With V trimmed by 1 base and J by 2 bases, 2 bases remained unmatched. The CDR3 DNA reads as TGTGCCAGCAGCTTAGTCGACAGGGGGAACTATGGCTACACCTTC. Protein product: CASSLVDRGNYGYTF.

This clone was observed once. The chain has TRBV7-2 and TRBJ1-5; D not resolved. The CDR3 consists of 14 residues. Germline V gives CDR1 SGHTA, CDR2 FQGNSA. V lost 5 bases, J lost 0 bases, and 8 bases lay in between. This CDR3 is CASSPGDSNQPQHF. The CDR3 DNA sequence: TGTGCCAGCAGCCCTGGGGATAGCAATCAGCCCCAGCATTTT.

CDR3 nucleotide sequence: TGCGCCAGCAGCCAAGACGGCGGGGGGGCCTCGGAGACCCAGTACTTC. This gives the protein CASSQDGGGASETQYF. J is TRBJ2-5 and V is TRBV4-1; 9 nucleotides match TRBD2. CDR1 is MGHRA, CDR2 YSYEKL, per germline. The CDR3 has 16 residues. Trimming cost V 0 bases and J 5 bases; bases outside gene matches: 7.

V gene TRBV27 combines with J gene TRBJ2-2, with D possibly matching TRBD2 (5 bases). V lost 4 bases, J lost 7 bases, and 7 bases lay in between. This CDR3 spans 12 amino acids. Germline V gene sequence: CDR1 MNHEY, CDR2 SMNVEV (reference sequence). The CDR3 nucleotides read TGTGCCAGCAGTTCGGGGAACGGGGAGCTGTTTTTT. It encodes CASSSGNGELFF.

This rearrangement joins TRBV6-5 to TRBJ1-2; no clear D gene. Trimming took off 6 bases at V and 1 base at J, with 15 bases between the two ends. CDR1 is MNHEY and CDR2 is SVGAGI in the germline V gene. This CDR3 is 15 amino acids long. In nucleotides, the CDR3 is TGTGCCAGCAGCCTGGACGAAGGGATTAACTATGGCTACACCTTC. It specifies CASSLDEGINYGYTF.

The gene calls are TRBV9 and TRBJ1-4; weak D call: TRBD1 (5 bases). In germline, CDR1 is SGDLS, CDR2 YYNGEE. The length of the CDR3 is 15 residues. With 1 base removed from V and 8 bases from J, the gap between germline ends came to 15 bases. The CDR3 bases are TGTGCCAGCAGCGTAACCGGGACCGGAGACGAAAAACTGTTTTTT. Its translation is CASSVTGTGDEKLFF. The full variable domain, completed using reference TRBV9 and TRBJ1-4, is DSGVTQTPKHLITATGQRVTLRCSPRSGDLSVYWYQQSLDQGLQFLIQYYNGEERAKGNILERFSAQQFPDLHSELNLSSLELGDSALYFCASSVTGTGDEKLFFGSGTQLSVL.

The chain has TRBV11-2 and TRBJ2-1; 8 nucleotides agree with TRBD1. The CDR3 covers 15 residues. CDR1 is SGHAT and CDR2 is FQNNGV in the germline V gene. V shed 6 bases, J shed 4 bases, and the junction held 8 bases outside the gene matches. The CDR3 is CASSRNRGVYNEQFF. The DNA of the CDR3 is TGTGCCAGCAGTCGAAACAGGGGGGTTTACAATGAGCAGTTCTTC. The variable domain in full, completed from reference TRBV11-2 and TRBJ2-1, reads EAGVAQSPRYKIIEKRQSVAFWCNPISGHATLYWYQQILGQGPKLLIQFQNNGVVDDSQLPKDRFSAERLKGVDSTLKIQPAKLEDSAVYLCASSRNRGVYNEQFFGPGTRLTVL.

The V gene is TRBV4-1, the J gene TRBJ1-2; TRBD1 matches 7 bases. Germline V lookup: CDR1 MGHRA, CDR2 YSYEKL. V dropped 5 bases and J dropped 0; count of bases not matched to a gene: 3. This CDR3 is built from 14 residues. The CDR3 coding sequence is TGCGCCAGCAGCATCGACAGGGCTAACTATGGCTACACCTTC. Its protein product is CASSIDRANYGYTF.

This clone was seen more than once but under ten times. The rearrangement joins TRBV6-2 or TRBV6-3 to TRBJ1-5; unclear D gene. Germline V gives CDR1 MNHEY, CDR2 SVGEGT. The V gene lost 2 bases and the J gene lost 12 bases, with 8 bases spanning the gap. CDR3 length: 11 amino acids. DNA of the CDR3: TGTGCCAGCAGTTACGGGGAGGACCAGCATTTT. Residues: CASSYGEDQHF.

The chain recombines TRBV5-1 with TRBJ2-7, with D hard to call. Between the trimmed V and J ends, which lost 0 bases and 6 bases, there was a span of 10 bases. The CDR3 spans 13 residues. Germline V gene lookup returns CDR1 SGHRS and CDR2 YFSETQ. CDR3 in DNA: TGCGCCAGCAGCTTGGCCCAGAGCCTCGAGCAGTACTTC. Its protein is CASSLAQSLEQYF.

This clone was observed a single time. The chain combines TRBV29-1 with TRBJ1-4; no clear D. The CDR3 length is 13 residues. From germline, CDR1 is SQVTM and CDR2 ANQGSEA. Trimming removed 6 bases from V and 0 bases from J, with 8 bases in between. CDR3 in amino acids: CSVRMATNEKLFF. The DNA for the CDR3 is TGCAGCGTCCGGATGGCAACTAATGAAAAACTGTTTTTT.

V usage is TRBV5-8 and J usage is TRBJ2-5; D might be TRBD1 (6 bases). This CDR3 is 15 amino acids long. Germline V gene data show CDR1 as SGHTS and CDR2 as YDEGEE. V was trimmed by 0 bases and J by 2 bases, leaving 11 bases between them. The CDR3 sequence: CASSLDLRGQETQYF. The CDR3 nucleotides read TGTGCCAGCAGCTTGGACCTTAGGGGGCAAGAGACCCAGTACTTC.

The V and J genes are TRBV7-9 and TRBJ1-6; TRBD1 matches 8 bases. From germline, CDR1 is SEHNR and CDR2 FQNEAQ (reference sequence). This CDR3 has 14 residues. V trimming: 8 bases; J trimming: 7 bases; junction bases outside the gene matches: 7. The chain's CDR3 is CASGTGGENSPLHF. For the CDR3, the DNA is TGTGCCAGCGGCACAGGGGGGGAAAATTCACCCCTCCACTTT.

The chain links TRBV6-6 to TRBJ2-1; 7 bases are shared with TRBD2. Germline V lookup: CDR1 MNHNY, CDR2 SVGAGI (reference sequence). The CDR3 totals 16 residues. J was trimmed by 2 bases and V by 5 bases; bases with no gene match: 9. CDR3 in amino acids: CASSPVREEAYNEQFF. The CDR3 nucleotides read TGTGCCAGCAGTCCCGTTCGGGAGGAGGCCTACAATGAGCAGTTCTTC.

J is TRBJ1-4 and V is TRBV7-3, with 7 positions matching TRBD1. The V gene's germline CDR1 is SGHTA and CDR2 FQGTGA. The V and J ends lost 5 bases and 8 bases, in that order; junction bases with no gene match: 11. The CDR3 has 15 amino acids. The CDR3 DNA sequence: TGTGCCAGCAGCCCCTGGGACAGCGAAACCGAAAAACTGTTTTTT. Its translation: CASSPWDSETEKLFF.

The sample holds a few counts of this clone. This chain links TRBV3-1 (or the pseudogene TRBV3-2) with TRBJ2-3; TRBD1 matches 8 bases. Germline assignment: CDR1 LGHDT and CDR2 YNNKEL (reference sequence). This CDR3 is 14 amino acids long. With 6 bases clipped from V and 2 bases from J, the junction kept 4 bases outside the gene matches. Written as DNA, the CDR3 is TGTGCCAGCAGTCCCAGGGGGCTCACAGATACGCAGTATTTT. Residues: CASSPRGLTDTQYF.

This clone was counted once. J is TRBJ2-3 and V is TRBV11-1; D might be TRBD1 (6 bases). The CDR3 runs to 12 residues. V was clipped by 3 bases and J by 5 bases, with 6 bases between them. Germline V gene sequence: CDR1 SGHAT, CDR2 FQDESV (reference sequence). The CDR3 DNA is TGTGCCAGCAGCTTGGACAGAGATACGCAGTATTTT. It translates to CASSLDRDTQYF.

The chain uses TRBV15 and TRBJ2-5; D possibly corresponds to TRBD2 (5 bases). Looked up from germline, CDR1 is LNHNV and CDR2 is YYDKDF (reference sequence). V shed 7 bases and J shed 5 bases, with 20 bases lying between them. There are 15 residues in the CDR3. CDR3 in amino acids: CATMYFRAGEETQYF. DNA for the CDR3: TGTGCCACCATGTATTTTAGGGCCGGGGAGGAGACCCAGTACTTC.

The V call is TRBV5-8, the J call TRBJ2-2, with D unresolved. Germline CDR1 reads SGHTS; CDR2 reads YDEGEE. Between the trimmed V and J ends, which lost 2 bases and 1 base, there was a span of 9 bases. The CDR3 loop spans 15 amino acids. DNA for the CDR3: TGTGCCAGCAGCTTTGGAAACGAGAACACCGGGGAGCTGTTTTTT. It yields the protein CASSFGNENTGELFF.

The chain recombines TRBV7-9 with TRBJ1-2; 8 nucleotides align to TRBD1. The CDR3 totals 17 residues. With 5 bases clipped from V and 8 bases from J, the junction kept 19 bases outside the gene matches. Looked up from germline, CDR1 is SEHNR and CDR2 is FQNEAQ (reference sequence). CDR3 nucleotides: TGTGCCAGCAGCCGCCAGGGGGCGGACAGGGTAATCGGAGGCTACACCTTC. This gives the protein CASSRQGADRVIGGYTF.

The chain carries TRBV19 and TRBJ1-1; 8 bases agree with TRBD1. The CDR3 covers 14 residues. The V segment lost 5 bases and the J segment 6 bases; nucleotides outside the gene matches: 8. Germline CDR1 and CDR2: LNHDA and SQIVND (reference sequence). CDR3 sequence (DNA): TGTGCCAGTAGTTCACAGGGGGTAGGGGCTGAAGCTTTCTTT. Translated, it gives CASSSQGVGAEAFF. The whole variable domain, filled in from reference TRBV19 and TRBJ1-1, reads DGGITQSPKYLFRKEGQNVTLSCEQNLNHDAMYWYRQDPGQGLRLIYYSQIVNDFQKGDIAEGYSVSREKKESFPLTVTSAQKNPTAFYLCASSSQGVGAEAFFGQGTRLTVV.

The chain has TRBV10-3 and TRBJ2-2; no reliable D call. Between the trimmed V and J ends, which lost 3 bases and 5 bases, there was a span of 13 bases. Per germline, CDR1 ENHRY and CDR2 SYGVKD. CDR3 size: 15 residues. Written as DNA, the CDR3 is TGTGCCATCAGTGATCAGGCAGAAAGGACCGGGGAGCTGTTTTTT. It translates to CAISDQAERTGELFF.

Only one count was recorded for this clone. The gene calls are TRBV2 and TRBJ1-3; unclear D gene. The CDR3 totals 15 residues. V dropped 4 bases and J dropped 0 bases, with 10 bases sitting between them. CDR1 and CDR2 (germline): SNHLY, FYNNEI. The CDR3 DNA reads as TGTGCCAGCAGTGGGGCAGCGAGCTCTGGAAACACCATATATTTT. It codes for CASSGAASSGNTIYF.

The gene calls are TRBV5-1 and TRBJ1-2, with D hard to call. The CDR3 sequence is 14 residues long. With 0 bases removed from V and 3 bases from J, the gap between germline ends came to 9 bases. Per germline, CDR1 SGHRS and CDR2 YFSETQ. The CDR3 sequence is CASSLVSRDYGYTF. The CDR3 DNA is TGCGCCAGCAGCTTGGTATCCCGGGACTATGGCTACACCTTC.

This clone was counted between two and nine times. The J gene is TRBJ1-2, the V gene TRBV4-1; a possible D gene is TRBD1 (5 bases). V gave up 0 bases and J gave up 6 bases, with 17 bases separating them. Germline V CDR1 and CDR2: MGHRA, YSYEKL. This CDR3 comprises 16 residues. In DNA, the CDR3 is TGCGCCAGCAGCCAAGATTGGAAGGGACGTCTTCATGGCTACACCTTC. Its protein product is CASSQDWKGRLHGYTF.

The chain has TRBV6-4 and TRBJ1-5, with D possibly TRBD1 on 5 matching bases. Germline V lookup: CDR1 MRHNA, CDR2 SNTAGT. The V gene lost 3 bases and the J gene lost 4 bases, with 10 bases spanning the gap. This CDR3 is 14 amino acids long. The CDR3 reads CASSEGTGNQPQHF. For the CDR3, the DNA is TGTGCCAGCAGTGAAGGGACGGGGAATCAGCCCCAGCATTTT.